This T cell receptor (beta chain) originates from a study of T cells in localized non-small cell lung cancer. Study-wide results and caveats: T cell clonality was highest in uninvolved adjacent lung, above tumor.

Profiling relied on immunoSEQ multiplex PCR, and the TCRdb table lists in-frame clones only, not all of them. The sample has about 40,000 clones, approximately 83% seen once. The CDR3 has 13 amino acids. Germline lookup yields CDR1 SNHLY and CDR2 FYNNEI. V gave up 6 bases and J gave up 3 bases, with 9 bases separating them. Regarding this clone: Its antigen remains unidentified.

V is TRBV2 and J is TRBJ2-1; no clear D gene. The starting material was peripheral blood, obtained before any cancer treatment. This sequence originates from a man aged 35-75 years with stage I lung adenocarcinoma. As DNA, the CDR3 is TGTGCCAGCAGAAGGGCCGACTACAATGAGCAGTTCTTC. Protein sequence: CASRRADYNEQFF.